These 26 T cell receptor beta chains share one sample of origin, sequenced in a study of OX40 agonist ivuxolimab in advanced cancers. Only in-frame clones appear in the TCRdb table, and some are missing; sequencing was by immunoSEQ multiplex PCR. The repertoire holds roughly 58,000 clones, with about 93% as singletons. Sequencing used CD4+ or CD8+ T cells sorted from blood, obtained in a trial of the OX40 agonist ivuxolimab. These receptors originate from an adult with an advanced solid tumor such as melanoma, head and neck, liver or kidney cancer.

This chain links TRBV2 with TRBJ2-7, with D perhaps TRBD2 (6 bases). The CDR3 runs to 16 residues. Germline CDR1 reads SNHLY; CDR2 reads FYNNEI. Trimming cost V 4 bases and J 5 bases, with 21 bases left between them. The CDR3 DNA follows: TGTGCCAGCAGTGGCCCGCTTTCAGAGGGAGGCGACGAGCAGTACTTC. Translated, it gives CASSGPLSEGGDEQYF.

This clone appeared a few times. V and J are TRBV6-4 and TRBJ2-7, with unresolved D. There are 14 residues in the CDR3. Germline CDR1 reads MRHNA; CDR2 reads SNTAGT. Trimming removed 4 bases from V and 5 bases from J, with 15 bases in between. CDR3 sequence reads: CASSAIPHSDEQYF. The CDR3 DNA sequence: TGTGCCAGCAGTGCCATCCCCCACTCGGACGAGCAGTACTTC.

This chain links TRBV28 with TRBJ2-2; D remains ambiguous. This CDR3 is built from 14 residues. Trimming shortened V by 10 bases and J by 4 bases, and 16 bases separated the two germline ends. CDR1 is MDHEN and CDR2 is SYDVKM in the germline V gene. Here the CDR3 reads CATSPVLVTGELFF. The CDR3 nucleotides are TGTGCCACCTCCCCCGTCCTTGTCACCGGGGAGCTGTTTTTT.

V usage is TRBV19 and J usage is TRBJ1-5; TRBD1 might be the D (6 bases). CDR1 and CDR2 from the germline V gene are LNHDA and SQIVND (reference sequence). The CDR3 length is 16 residues. V lost 5 bases and J lost 0, with 14 bases in between. CDR3 protein: CASSSYMDSSNQPQHF. The CDR3 region has the DNA TGTGCCAGTAGTTCCTACATGGACAGTAGCAATCAGCCCCAGCATTTT.

CDR3 sequence: CASGPSYEQYF. DNA for the CDR3: TGTGCCAGCGGACCATCCTACGAGCAGTACTTC. The rearrangement joins TRBV6-6 to TRBJ2-7; D is unresolved. The germline V and J ends were trimmed by 8 bases and 1 base, with 6 bases remaining between them. Germline V CDR1 and CDR2: MNHNY, SVGAGI (reference sequence). This CDR3 comprises 11 residues.

The V and J genes are TRBV4-1 and TRBJ2-2; 8 bases are a match to TRBD2. This CDR3 contains 18 residues. J was trimmed by 5 bases and V by 3 bases; bases with no gene match: 14. Germline assignment: CDR1 MGHRA and CDR2 YSYEKL. This chain's CDR3 is CASSHSPGREGRTGELFF. The CDR3 DNA reads TGCGCCAGCAGCCACTCGCCCGGACGGGAGGGCCGAACCGGGGAGCTGTTTTTT.

The chain carries TRBV9 and TRBJ2-3; 9 nucleotides match TRBD1. Germline-derived CDR1 and CDR2 are SGDLS and YYNGEE. This CDR3 spans 14 amino acids. J lost 5 bases, V lost 3 bases, and 4 bases had no gene match. CDR3 sequence: CASSAATGGDTQYF. As DNA, the CDR3 is TGTGCCAGCAGCGCCGCGACAGGGGGAGATACGCAGTATTTT.

The rearrangement links TRBV11-2 to TRBJ2-1; D is possibly TRBD1 (5 bases). CDR1 is SGHAT and CDR2 is FQNNGV in the germline V gene. V was pared by 0 bases and J by 15 bases, with 15 bases between. The CDR3 contains 13 residues. CDR3 coding DNA: TGTGCCAGCAGCTTAGATAAGCAGGGTGCTTCGTTCTTC. This codes for CASSLDKQGASFF.

Comments on this clone: A read error may account for a junction end that differs from germline. This sequence joins TRBV2 and TRBJ2-5; D is unclear. This CDR3 is 14 amino acids long. Germline values: CDR1 SNHLY, CDR2 FYNNEI. The DNA of the CDR3 is TGTGCCAGCAGTGAATTGGTAGAGCAAGAGGCCCAGTACTTC. This translates into CASSELVEQEAQYF.

The count of this clone is one. This chain connects TRBV29-1 to TRBJ2-2; 10 nucleotides line up with TRBD2. The CDR3 consists of 11 residues. Germline V lookup: CDR1 SQVTM, CDR2 ANQGSEA. The V segment lost 6 bases and the J segment 13 bases; nucleotides outside the gene matches: 5. This CDR3 reads CSVASGRGLFF. CDR3 DNA: TGCAGCGTCGCAAGCGGGAGGGGGCTGTTTTTT.

The rearrangement joins TRBV7-2 to TRBJ2-3; possible D gene TRBD2, 5 bases. Per germline, CDR1 SGHTA and CDR2 FQGNSA. V was pared by 1 base and J by 2 bases, with 10 bases between. The CDR3 runs 15 residues. The CDR3, as DNA: TGTGCCAGCAGCTTAGGTGACGGGAACACAGATACGCAGTATTTT. Protein: CASSLGDGNTDTQYF.

The table lists this clone with a count of one. The chain recombines TRBV11-2 with TRBJ2-7, with 10 bases matching TRBD2. V was pared by 4 bases and J by 7 bases, with 7 bases of the junction left unmatched. The CDR3 covers 14 residues. Germline CDR1 and CDR2: SGHAT and FQNNGV. In DNA, the CDR3 is TGTGCCAGCAGCTCCCTAGCGGGAGTTGGAGAGCAGTACTTC. It encodes CASSSLAGVGEQYF.

This chain joins TRBV9 and TRBJ1-2; TRBD1 aligns across 8 bases. CDR3 size: 14 residues. The V gene's germline CDR1 is SGDLS and CDR2 YYNGEE. The V gene end was trimmed by 4 bases and the J gene end by 7 bases; junction bases not matched to a gene: 9. The CDR3 region has the DNA TGTGCCAGCAGCCCCGATTCAGGGGGCTCTGGCTACACCTTC. Its translation: CASSPDSGGSGYTF.

This chain uses TRBV28 with TRBJ1-1; the D is unclear. Germline V gene data show CDR1 as MDHEN and CDR2 as SYDVKM. This CDR3 contains 12 residues. V was clipped by 5 bases and J by 3 bases, with 7 bases between them. CDR3 in amino acids: CASSIEDTEAFF. The CDR3, as DNA: TGTGCCAGCAGTATCGAGGACACTGAAGCTTTCTTT.

This clone appeared once. CDR3 bases: TGTGCCAGCAGCTTCGGGAGGCTCTACGAGCAGTACTTC. Amino acid sequence: CASSFGRLYEQYF. The chain joins TRBV7-6 to TRBJ2-7, with 7 bases matching TRBD2. From germline, CDR1 is SGHVS and CDR2 FNYEAQ. V shed 3 bases and J 3 bases; nucleotides not matched to a gene: 2. The CDR3 loop spans 13 amino acids. The full variable domain, its missing parts supplied by reference TRBV7-6 and TRBJ2-7, is GAGVSQSPRYKVTKRGQDVALRCDPISGHVSLYWYRQALGQGPEFLTYFNYEAQQDKSGLPNDRFSAERPEGSISTLTIQRTEQRDSAMYRCASSFGRLYEQYFGPGTRLTVT.

CDR3 nucleotides: TGTGCCACCAGCAGAGATCTCCCTAGCGGGAGAAGTGAGCAGTTCTTC. The encoded protein is CATSRDLPSGRSEQFF. The rearrangement joins TRBV15 to TRBJ2-1; 10 nucleotides align to TRBD2. Germline V CDR1 and CDR2: LNHNV, YYDKDF (reference sequence). The CDR3 is 16 residues long. The trim removed 0 bases at V and 9 bases at J, leaving 8 bases unmatched.

This clone has just one count. The chain is built from TRBV7-9 and TRBJ1-1; D is undetermined. This CDR3 spans 12 amino acids. With 6 bases removed from V and 0 bases from J, the gap between germline ends came to 5 bases. Germline CDR1 is SEHNR and CDR2 is FQNEAQ (reference sequence). The DNA of the CDR3 is TGTGCCAGCAGGCAGATGAACACTGAAGCTTTCTTT. Translation gives CASRQMNTEAFF.

This chain uses TRBV27 with TRBJ2-2, with 7 nucleotides matching TRBD1. Per germline, CDR1 MNHEY and CDR2 SMNVEV (reference sequence). The CDR3 loop spans 15 amino acids. After removal of 2 bases from V and 1 base from J, the junction contained 1 base not matched to a gene. Written as DNA, the CDR3 is TGTGCCAGCAGTTTAGACAGGGTGAACACCGGGGAGCTGTTTTTT. The encoded protein is CASSLDRVNTGELFF.

The J gene is TRBJ2-7, the V gene TRBV30; weak D call: TRBD2 (5 bases). V dropped 2 bases and J dropped 5 bases, with 19 bases sitting between them. Germline CDR1 is GTSNPN and CDR2 is SVGIG (reference sequence). The CDR3 is made up of 15 amino acids. CDR3 sequence: CAWSPLGPRGNEQYF. The CDR3 DNA follows: TGTGCCTGGAGTCCTCTCGGTCCCAGAGGGAACGAGCAGTACTTC.

Here the CDR3 DNA reads TGCGCCAGCAGCCAAGAGGCTAGCGGGAGAGCTATGTCGGGCCGCGGGACCCAGTACTTC. Translating gives CASSQEASGRAMSGRGTQYF. This chain connects TRBV4-3 to TRBJ2-5, with 10 bases that match TRBD2. From germline, CDR1 is LGHNA and CDR2 YSLEER. Trimming at V came to 0 bases and at J to 7 bases, leaving 20 bases not matched to a gene. The CDR3 extends over 20 amino acids.

In its sample, this clone is medium-sized. Distinct nucleotide sequences in the sample also encode this CDR3. This chain links TRBV4-3 with TRBJ2-7; D is unclear. The CDR3 runs 14 residues. V gave up 0 bases and J gave up 4 bases, with 10 bases separating them. From germline, CDR1 is LGHNA and CDR2 YSLEER. The CDR3 spells CASSQDLVGYEQYF. The CDR3 bases are TGCGCCAGCAGCCAAGATCTGGTCGGATACGAGCAGTACTTC.

The genes are TRBV10-3 and TRBJ1-1; D is unclear. From germline, CDR1 is ENHRY and CDR2 SYGVKD. V was clipped by 5 bases and J by 4 bases, with 8 bases between them. The CDR3 loop spans 12 amino acids. This chain's CDR3 is CAISPYSTEAFF. The CDR3 nucleotides are TGTGCCATCAGTCCGTACTCCACTGAAGCTTTCTTT.

The CDR3 is CASSGGGGELFF. Written as DNA, the CDR3 is TGTGCCAGCAGTGGTGGTGGCGGGGAGCTGTTTTTT. The gene calls are TRBV2 and TRBJ2-2, with unresolved D. Trimming left V 4 bases short and J 7 bases short, with 7 bases between. The CDR3 sequence is 12 residues long. Germline CDR1 and CDR2: SNHLY and FYNNEI. Full variable domain (rest looked up from reference TRBV2 and TRBJ2-2): EPEVTQTPSHQVTQMGQEVILRCVPISNHLYFYWYRQILGQKVEFLVSFYNNEISEKSEIFDDQFSVERPDGSNFTLKIRSTKLEDSAMYFCASSGGGGELFFGEGSRLTVL.

The chain carries TRBV7-6 and TRBJ1-4, with a tentative D call TRBD1 (5 bases). Germline-derived CDR1 and CDR2 are SGHVS and FNYEAQ. V shed 5 bases and J shed 6 bases, with 13 bases lying between them. The CDR3 totals 14 residues. CDR3: CASSPKGSYEKLFF. DNA for the CDR3: TGTGCCAGCAGCCCCAAGGGGTCCTATGAAAAACTGTTTTTT.

The V and J genes are TRBV9 and TRBJ2-3; 7 bases match TRBD2. Germline V gene lookup returns CDR1 SGDLS and CDR2 YYNGEE. Trimming removed 0 bases from V and 10 bases from J; junction bases left unmatched: 2. The CDR3 totals 12 residues. CDR3 in amino acids: CASSVGTRAQYF. DNA of the CDR3: TGTGCCAGCAGCGTAGGGACTAGGGCGCAGTATTTT.

This clone was recorded only once. The J gene is TRBJ2-2, the V gene TRBV19; 8 bases are shared with TRBD2. V gave up 2 bases and J gave up 7 bases; unmatched junction bases: 6. The CDR3 runs to 15 residues. Looked up from germline, CDR1 is LNHDA and CDR2 is SQIVND (reference sequence). CDR3: CASSIPGLGHGELFF. CDR3 DNA sequence: TGTGCCAGTAGTATACCGGGACTAGGGCACGGGGAGCTGTTTTTT.